This entry lists 10 T cell receptor beta chains sequenced from one sample in a study of T cells in Graves' hyperthyroidism and ophthalmopathy. Amplification targeted TCR beta CDR3 regions from RNA transcripts. HTBI primers were the set used in a first-round RT-PCR of the TCR CDR3. TCRdb independently ran MiXCR on the multiplex PCR reads; one entry per CDR3 protein. The sample contains hundreds of thousands of distinct CDR3 sequences, about 16% of which appear only once. Material: blood. These receptors were taken from a woman aged 25-40 years with Graves' hyperthyroidism.

V gene TRBV19 combines with J gene TRBJ1-5; TRBD1 might be the D (6 bases). From germline, CDR1 is LNHDA and CDR2 SQIVND (reference sequence). With 5 bases removed from V and 4 bases from J, the gap between germline ends came to 15 bases. The CDR3 consists of 15 residues. CDR3: CASSGLRTENQPQHF. CDR3 DNA sequence: TGTGCCAGTAGTGGCCTCCGGACAGAGAATCAGCCCCAGCATTTT.

The table lists this clonotype with a few counts. V and J are TRBV4-2 and TRBJ2-3, with TRBD2 matching over 10 bases. CDR1 LGHNA and CDR2 YNFKEQ come from the germline V gene. This CDR3 spans 19 amino acids. The V and J ends lost 0 bases and 2 bases, in that order; junction bases with no gene match: 11. CDR3 nucleotides: TGTGCCAGCAGCCAAGAGGAGGTCCTAGCGGGAGATGCCACAGATACGCAGTATTTT. Protein product: CASSQEEVLAGDATDTQYF.

This clonotype was seen at least ten times. The genes are TRBV12-3 or TRBV12-4 and TRBJ1-2, with a tentative D call TRBD1 (6 bases). V was shortened by 3 bases and J by 1 base, with 9 bases between the two germline ends. The CDR3 contains 14 residues. The CDR3 loop reads CASSLHRVNYGYTF. In DNA form, the CDR3 reads TGTGCCAGCAGTTTGCACAGGGTTAACTATGGCTACACCTTC.

The chain joins TRBV18 to TRBJ2-1; D ambiguous. The CDR3 runs to 15 residues. The germline CDR1 and CDR2 sequences are KGHSH and LQKENI. The V gene lost 6 bases and the J gene lost 1 base, with 13 bases spanning the gap. This CDR3 reads CASSAGVKSYNEQFF. CDR3 nucleotides: TGTGCCAGCTCTGCAGGAGTTAAGTCCTACAATGAGCAGTTCTTC.

J is TRBJ1-6 and V is TRBV20-1; TRBD1 might be the D (6 bases). CDR3 length: 12 amino acids. Germline V gene sequence: CDR1 DFQATT, CDR2 SNEGSKA (reference sequence). Trimming took off 6 bases at V and 7 bases at J, with 10 bases between the two ends. The DNA for the CDR3 is TGCAGTGCCACGGACAGAAATTCACCCCTCCACTTT. It specifies CSATDRNSPLHF.

Remarks on this clonotype: A read error may explain this, as a much larger clone is one base away. V is TRBV28 and J is TRBJ2-7; 11 bases match TRBD1. The CDR3 totals 15 residues. Germline loops: CDR1 MDHEN, CDR2 SYDVKM. The CDR3 loop is CTSSLGGTGGYEQYF. CDR3 DNA: TGTACCAGCAGTTTGGGGGGGACAGGGGGCTACGAGCAGTACTTC.

The sample holds many counts of this clonotype. V is TRBV12-3 or TRBV12-4 and J is TRBJ2-2, with D maybe TRBD2 (5 bases). V was cut by 3 bases and J by 0 bases, with 8 bases left in between. The CDR3 is 15 residues long. CDR3 loop: CASSLRRANTGELFF. As DNA, the CDR3 is TGTGCCAGCAGTTTGAGGCGGGCGAACACCGGGGAGCTGTTTTTT.

This clonotype was seen more than once but under ten times. This chain links TRBV30 with TRBJ2-6; D gene unclear. Trimming took 2 bases from V and 6 from J, leaving 8 bases between them. CDR1 is GTSNPN and CDR2 is SVGIG in the germline V gene (reference sequence). This CDR3 is built from 13 residues. The DNA of the CDR3 is TGTGCCTGGAGTTTGGGTGTGGCCAACGTCCTGACTTTC. Encoded protein: CAWSLGVANVLTF.

This clonotype was picked up many times. The V call is TRBV27, the J call TRBJ2-1, with TRBD2 identical over 7 bases. V gave up 2 bases and J gave up 7 bases; unmatched junction bases: 8. The germline CDR1 and CDR2 sequences are MNHEY and SMNVEV (reference sequence). The CDR3 runs 15 residues. The CDR3 loop reads CASSLRGLGRNEQFF. DNA of the CDR3: TGTGCCAGCAGTTTACGAGGACTAGGACGAAATGAGCAGTTCTTC.

This clonotype has at least ten counts. The chain uses TRBV4-1 and TRBJ2-1; TRBD2 aligns across 11 bases. The CDR3 is 16 amino acids. Germline CDR1 reads MGHRA; CDR2 reads YSYEKL. With 3 bases clipped from V and 6 bases from J, the junction kept 7 bases outside the gene matches. CDR3 DNA sequence: TGCGCCAGCAGCCAGGGGTCCGGGACTAGCGGCAATGAGCAGTTCTTC. Amino acid sequence: CASSQGSGTSGNEQFF.